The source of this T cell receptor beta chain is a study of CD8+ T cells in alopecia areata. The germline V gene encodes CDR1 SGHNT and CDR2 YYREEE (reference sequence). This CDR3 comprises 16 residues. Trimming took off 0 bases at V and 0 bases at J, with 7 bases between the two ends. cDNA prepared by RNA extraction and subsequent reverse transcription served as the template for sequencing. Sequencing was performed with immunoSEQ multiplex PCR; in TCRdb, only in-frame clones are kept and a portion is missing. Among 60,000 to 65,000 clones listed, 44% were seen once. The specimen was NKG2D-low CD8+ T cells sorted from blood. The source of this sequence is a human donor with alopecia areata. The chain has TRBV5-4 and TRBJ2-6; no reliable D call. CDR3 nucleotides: TGTGCCAGCAGCTTGGGTCGGTACTCTGGGGCCAACGTCCTGACTTTC. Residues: CASSLGRYSGANVLTF.